Listed below are T cell receptor beta chains from one sample, sequenced in a study of shared clonotypes between healthy human individuals. Sequenced by immunoSEQ multiplex PCR; TCRdb stores in-frame clones only, minus some. The sample has 2,500,000 or so clones, 80% to 95% seen once. The sample was naive CD4+ T cells from PBMCs. These receptors were taken from a man aged 18 to 29 in good health. Some clones in this sample may be carry-over from other donors' samples. CDR3s include the opening cysteine and the closing phenylalanine or tryptophan. Each record gives: V gene, D gene, clone size, J gene, CDR3 DNA, CDR3 protein. The D gene is left open where the match is weak. Some rows mark clone size as missing; the rest say once, few, many or name a class of expanded clone.

TRBV5-4	TRBD2	NA	TRBJ2-5	TGTGCCAGCAGCTTGGGAAATAGCGGGAGAAAGGAGACCCAGTACTTC	CASSLGNSGRKETQYF
TRBV6-1	NA	NA	TRBJ1-1	TGTGCCAGCGGCAGCACTGAAGCTTTCTTT	CASGSTEAFF
TRBV6-6	TRBD1	once	TRBJ1-2	TGTGCCAGCAGTTACTCGACAGGGGACGGCGGCTACACCTTC	CASSYSTGDGGYTF
TRBV28	TRBD1	NA	TRBJ2-3	TGTGCCAGCAGGGACGGGACAGGGGGTCTTGAAACGCAGTATTTT	CASRDGTGGLETQYF
TRBV7-9	NA	NA	TRBJ2-7	TGTGCCAGCAGCTTCGGGACGTGGGGCGAGCAGTACTTC	CASSFGTWGEQYF
TRBV1	NA	NA	TRBJ2-3	TGCACCAGCAGCCAAGAGCCGCGGGTCACAGATACGCAGTATTTT	CTSSQEPRVTDTQYF
TRBV5-1	NA	NA	TRBJ1-1	TGCGCCAGCAGCCCGGGCGGGGGCACTGAAGCTTTCTTT	CASSPGGGTEAFF
TRBV4-2	TRBD2	NA	TRBJ2-7	TGTGCCAGCAGCCACGGACTAGCGGGAGAAGGCGAGCAGTACTTC	CASSHGLAGEGEQYF
TRBV7-6	NA	NA	TRBJ2-2	TGTGCCAGCAGCCCCTTTGGGTCCGGGGAGCTGTTTTTT	CASSPFGSGELFF
TRBV5-1	NA	NA	TRBJ1-2	TGCGCCAGCAGCTATCAGGGGCGTGATGGCTACACCTTC	CASSYQGRDGYTF
TRBV7-3	NA	few	TRBJ1-1	TGTGCCAGCAGCTTGGTCGGGGGGCGGAACACTGAAGCTTTCTTT	CASSLVGGRNTEAFF
TRBV27	TRBD2	NA	TRBJ2-1	TGTGCCAGCAGACGACTAGCGAAATTAGGGAATGAGCAGTTCTTC	CASRRLAKLGNEQFF
TRBV9	NA	NA	TRBJ2-1	TGTGCCAGCAGCGTAGGGGGTAGCGCTTACAATGAGCAGTTCTTC	CASSVGGSAYNEQFF
TRBV28	TRBD2	NA	TRBJ2-6	TGTGCCAGCAGTTCATTAGCGGGCCCCTCTGGGGCCAACGTCCTGACTTTC	CASSSLAGPSGANVLTF
TRBV5-1	TRBD1	NA	TRBJ1-2	TGCGCCAGCAGCTATGGACAGGGAGGCGCGGATTATGGCTACACCTTC	CASSYGQGGADYGYTF
TRBV5-4	TRBD1	NA	TRBJ2-7	TGTGCCAGCAGCACCGGGACAGGGGGCCGGTACGAGCAGTACTTC	CASSTGTGGRYEQYF
TRBV6-1	NA	NA	TRBJ1-1	TGTGCCAGCAGTGATTGGGCCACTTGGTGGGCTTTCTTT	CASSDWATWWAFF
TRBV5-1	NA	NA	TRBJ2-3	TGCGCCAGCAGCTTGACCGAAACTAGCACAGATACGCAGTATTTT	CASSLTETSTDTQYF
TRBV4-1	NA	NA	TRBJ2-7	TGCGCCAGCAGCAGAGGGCGGGGTTACGACGAGCAGTACTTC	CASSRGRGYDEQYF
TRBV5-8	NA	NA	TRBJ1-2	TGTGCCAGCACCGACGGGGGCAGGGTCTATGGCTACACCTTC	CASTDGGRVYGYTF
TRBV28	NA	NA	TRBJ1-4	TGTGCCAGCAGTTGGCGAGGTACCAATGAAAAACTGTTTTTT	CASSWRGTNEKLFF
TRBV6-5	NA	NA	TRBJ2-3	TGTGCCAGCAGCCCCCGCCCGAAGACAGATACGCAGTATTTT	CASSPRPKTDTQYF
TRBV4-2	NA	NA	TRBJ2-7	TGTGCCAGCAGCCAATCTACGCAGAGGGGGTTGGGGTACGAGCAGTACTTC	CASSQSTQRGLGYEQYF
TRBV7-8	TRBD2	NA	TRBJ2-1	TGTGCCAGCAACCGGGCTTCGGGCGGGAGTGGGGCGCTTAGCTCCTACAATGAGCAGTTCTTC	CASNRASGGSGALSSYNEQFF
TRBV28	NA	NA	TRBJ2-1	TGTGCCAGCAGTCCAGCGGGACAGAACGACAATGAGCAGTTCTTC	CASSPAGQNDNEQFF
TRBV7-2	NA	NA	TRBJ2-5	TGTGCCAGCAGCCGTAACGAAGGGACACAAGAGACCCAGTACTTC	CASSRNEGTQETQYF
TRBV5-1	NA	once	TRBJ1-1	TGCGCCAGCAGCTTGGAACGGGTTAACACTGAAGCTTTCTTT	CASSLERVNTEAFF
TRBV7-3	TRBD2	NA	TRBJ2-1	TGTGCCAGCAGCCCCAATCTGGGGGGACTAGCGCGTAATGAGCAGTTCTTC	CASSPNLGGLARNEQFF
TRBV7-2	NA	NA	TRBJ2-2	TGTGCCAGCAGCATGAGGCCCGGGGAGCTGTTTTTT	CASSMRPGELFF
TRBV21-1	NA	NA	TRBJ2-7	TGTGCCAGCAGCGACTACCAGGGGGGGCTCTACGAGCAGTACTTC	CASSDYQGGLYEQYF
TRBV29-1	NA	once	TRBJ2-1	TGCAGCGTCCGGGGGACTTACAATGAGCAGTTCTTC	CSVRGTYNEQFF
TRBV7-6	NA	NA	TRBJ2-1	TGTGCCAGCAGCTTACGCTCCTACAATGAGCAGTTCTTC	CASSLRSYNEQFF
TRBV7-9	TRBD1	NA	TRBJ2-7	TGTGCCAGCAGCGCCGACAGGGGGCAATTGGGCGAGCAGTACTTC	CASSADRGQLGEQYF
TRBV6-1	NA	once	TRBJ1-2	TGTGCCAGCAGCCGACAGGAAGAGTACTATGGCTACACCTTC	CASSRQEEYYGYTF
TRBV5-6	TRBD2	NA	TRBJ2-3	TGTGCCAGCAGCATCGGACTAGCGGGAGGAGATACGCAGTATTTT	CASSIGLAGGDTQYF
TRBV28	NA	NA	TRBJ1-4	TGTGCCAGCACCGCGAATGAAAAACTGTTTTTT	CASTANEKLFF
TRBV15	NA	NA	TRBJ1-4	TGTGCCACCAGCAGAGCAGGCGGGGGTGAAAAACTGTTTTTT	CATSRAGGGEKLFF
TRBV7-2	NA	NA	TRBJ1-2	TGTGCCAGCAGCTCCACGACGGGGACTAACTATGGCTACACCTTC	CASSSTTGTNYGYTF
TRBV11-2	NA	NA	TRBJ1-4	TGTGCCAGCAGCCCGGGGCCTCACTTTGGTGAAAAACTGTTTTTT	CASSPGPHFGEKLFF
TRBV10-3	NA	NA	TRBJ2-1	TGTGCCATCAGTGACGCTAATGAGCAGTTCTTC	CAISDANEQFF